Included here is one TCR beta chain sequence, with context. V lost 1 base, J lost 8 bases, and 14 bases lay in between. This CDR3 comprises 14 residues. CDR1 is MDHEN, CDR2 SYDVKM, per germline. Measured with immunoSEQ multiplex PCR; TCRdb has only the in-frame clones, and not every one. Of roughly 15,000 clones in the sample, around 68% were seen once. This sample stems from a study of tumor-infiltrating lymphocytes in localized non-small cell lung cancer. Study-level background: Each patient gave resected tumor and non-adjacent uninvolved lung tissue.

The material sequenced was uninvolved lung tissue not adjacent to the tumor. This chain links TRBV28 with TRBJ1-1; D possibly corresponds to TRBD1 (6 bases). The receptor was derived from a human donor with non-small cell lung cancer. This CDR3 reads CASSLSFPGTEAFF. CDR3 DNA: TGTGCCAGCAGTTTATCTTTCCCCGGGACAGAAGCTTTCTTT.